The clone carrying this T cell receptor beta chain has ten or more counts. RNA transcripts yielded amplified TCR beta CDR3 regions. The first-round RT-PCR employed HTBI primers together with the Qiagen OneStep RT-PCR kit. A multiplex PCR was then performed as the second round. Using its own MiXCR run on the multiplex PCR reads, TCRdb lists one record per CDR3 protein. Counted here are around 340,000 distinct CDR3 sequences, roughly a sixth occurring once; the ten biggest clones make up more than 9%. This record comes from a study of Graves' ophthalmopathy and Graves' hyperthyroidism. The V end was cut by 6 bases, the J end by 6 bases, with 9 bases between. This CDR3 is built from 12 residues.

The sequence was obtained from an adult man with Graves' ophthalmopathy. The sequenced material came from peripheral blood. The rearrangement links TRBV12-3 or TRBV12-4 to TRBJ1-5; the D gene is possibly TRBD1 (6 bases). CDR3 sequence reads: CASSGGLQPQHF. In DNA, the CDR3 is TGTGCCAGCAGCGGGGGGCTTCAGCCCCAGCATTTT.